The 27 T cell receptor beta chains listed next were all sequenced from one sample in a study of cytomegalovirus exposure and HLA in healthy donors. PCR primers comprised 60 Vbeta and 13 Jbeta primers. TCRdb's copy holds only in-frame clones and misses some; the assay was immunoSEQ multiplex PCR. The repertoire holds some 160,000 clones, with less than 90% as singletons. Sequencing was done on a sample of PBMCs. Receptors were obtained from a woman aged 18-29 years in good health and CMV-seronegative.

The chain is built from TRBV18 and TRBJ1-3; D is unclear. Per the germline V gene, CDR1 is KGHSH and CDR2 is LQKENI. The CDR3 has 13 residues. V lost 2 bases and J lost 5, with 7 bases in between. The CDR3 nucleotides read TGTGCCAGCTCACCAGCAGGCCGAAACACCATATATTTT. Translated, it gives CASSPAGRNTIYF.

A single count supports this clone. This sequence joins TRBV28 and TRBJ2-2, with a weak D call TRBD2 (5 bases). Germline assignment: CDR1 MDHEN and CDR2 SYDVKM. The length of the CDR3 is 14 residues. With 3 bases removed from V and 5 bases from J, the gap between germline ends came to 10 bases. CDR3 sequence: CASSLLGGTGELFF. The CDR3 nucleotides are TGTGCCAGCAGTTTGCTTGGAGGAACCGGGGAGCTGTTTTTT.

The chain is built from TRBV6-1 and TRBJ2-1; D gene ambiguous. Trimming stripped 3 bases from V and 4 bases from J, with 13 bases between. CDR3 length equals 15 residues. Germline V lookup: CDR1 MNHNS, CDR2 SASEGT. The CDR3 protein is CASSDTVLAYNEQFF. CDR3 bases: TGTGCCAGCAGTGATACAGTGCTGGCTTACAATGAGCAGTTCTTC.

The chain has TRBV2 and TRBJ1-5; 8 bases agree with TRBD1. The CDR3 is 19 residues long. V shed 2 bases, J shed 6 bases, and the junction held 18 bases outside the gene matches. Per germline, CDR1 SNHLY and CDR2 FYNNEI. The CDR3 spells CASSETKWPAGGLGQPQHF. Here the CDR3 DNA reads TGTGCCAGCAGTGAAACCAAATGGCCGGCAGGGGGCTTAGGTCAGCCCCAGCATTTT.

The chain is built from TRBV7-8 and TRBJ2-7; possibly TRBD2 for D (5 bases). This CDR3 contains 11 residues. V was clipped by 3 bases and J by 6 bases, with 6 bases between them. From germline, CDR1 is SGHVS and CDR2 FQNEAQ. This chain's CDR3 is CASSFGGEQYF. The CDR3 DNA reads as TGTGCCAGCAGCTTCGGAGGCGAGCAGTACTTC.

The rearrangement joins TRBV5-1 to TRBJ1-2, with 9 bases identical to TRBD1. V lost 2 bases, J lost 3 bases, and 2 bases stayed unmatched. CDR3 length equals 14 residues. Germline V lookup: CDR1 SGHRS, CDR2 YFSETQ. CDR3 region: CASSFDRGDYGYTF. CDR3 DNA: TGCGCCAGCAGCTTCGACAGGGGGGACTATGGCTACACCTTC.

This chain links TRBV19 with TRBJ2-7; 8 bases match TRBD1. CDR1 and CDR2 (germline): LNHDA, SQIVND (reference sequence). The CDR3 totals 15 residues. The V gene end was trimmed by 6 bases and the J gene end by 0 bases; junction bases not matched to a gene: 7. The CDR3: CASSRGTGYSYEQYF. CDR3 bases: TGTGCCAGTAGCCGTGGGACAGGCTACTCCTACGAGCAGTACTTC.

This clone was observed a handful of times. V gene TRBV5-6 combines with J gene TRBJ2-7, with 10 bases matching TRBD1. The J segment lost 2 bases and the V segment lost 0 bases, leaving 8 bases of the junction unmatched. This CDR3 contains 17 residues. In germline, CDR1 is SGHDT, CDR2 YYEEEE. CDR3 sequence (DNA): TGTGCCAGCAGCTTGGCCCTCAGGGACAGGGGACCCTACGAGCAGTACTTC. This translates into CASSLALRDRGPYEQYF.

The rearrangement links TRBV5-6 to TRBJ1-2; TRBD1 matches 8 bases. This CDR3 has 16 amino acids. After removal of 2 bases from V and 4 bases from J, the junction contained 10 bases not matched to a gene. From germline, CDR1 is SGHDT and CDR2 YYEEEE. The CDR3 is CASSFLSGTGIYGYTF. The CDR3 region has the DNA TGTGCCAGCAGCTTTTTGTCAGGGACAGGAATCTATGGCTACACCTTC.

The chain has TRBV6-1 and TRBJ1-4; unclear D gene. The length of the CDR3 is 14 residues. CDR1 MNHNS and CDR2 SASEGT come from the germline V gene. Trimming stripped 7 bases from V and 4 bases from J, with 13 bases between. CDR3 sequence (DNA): TGTGCCAGCAACCCGGTGGGCCTTAATGAAAAACTGTTTTTT. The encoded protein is CASNPVGLNEKLFF.

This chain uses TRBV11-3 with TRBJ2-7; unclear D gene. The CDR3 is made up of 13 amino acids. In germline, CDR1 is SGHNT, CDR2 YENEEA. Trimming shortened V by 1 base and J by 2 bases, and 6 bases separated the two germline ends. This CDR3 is CASSLAPTYEQYF. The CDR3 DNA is TGTGCCAGCAGCTTAGCCCCCACCTACGAGCAGTACTTC.

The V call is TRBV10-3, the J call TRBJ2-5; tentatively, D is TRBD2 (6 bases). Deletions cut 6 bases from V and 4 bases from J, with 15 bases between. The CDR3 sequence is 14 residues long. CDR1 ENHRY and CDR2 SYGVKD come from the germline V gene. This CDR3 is CAISPSGVTETQYF. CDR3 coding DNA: TGTGCCATCAGCCCCTCGGGGGTAACAGAGACCCAGTACTTC.

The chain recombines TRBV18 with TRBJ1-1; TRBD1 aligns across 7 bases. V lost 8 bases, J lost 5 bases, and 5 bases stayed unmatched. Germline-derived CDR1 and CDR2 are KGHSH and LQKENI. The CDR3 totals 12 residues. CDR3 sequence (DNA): TGTGCCAGCGTGCAGGGGGGAACTGAAGCTTTCTTT. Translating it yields CASVQGGTEAFF.

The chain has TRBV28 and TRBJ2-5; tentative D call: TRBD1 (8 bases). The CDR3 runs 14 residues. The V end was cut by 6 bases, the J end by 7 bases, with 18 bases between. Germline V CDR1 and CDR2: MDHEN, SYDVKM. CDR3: CASSQSTGGATQYF. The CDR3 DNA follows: TGTGCCAGCAGCCAAAGCACAGGGGGGGCGACCCAGTACTTC.

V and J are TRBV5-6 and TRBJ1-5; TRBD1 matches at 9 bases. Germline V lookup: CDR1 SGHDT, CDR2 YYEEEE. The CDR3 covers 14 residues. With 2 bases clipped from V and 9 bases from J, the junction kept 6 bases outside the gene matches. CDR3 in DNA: TGTGCCAGCAGCTTAGGACAGGGGCTTCGGCCCCAGCATTTT. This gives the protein CASSLGQGLRPQHF.

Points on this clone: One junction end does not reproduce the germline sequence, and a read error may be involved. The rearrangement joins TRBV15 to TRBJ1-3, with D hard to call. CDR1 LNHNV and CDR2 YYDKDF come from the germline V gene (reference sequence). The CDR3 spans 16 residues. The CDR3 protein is CATGRGGSRSGNTIYF. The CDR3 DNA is TGTGCCACCGGCAGAGGAGGCAGCCGCTCTGGAAACACCATATATTTT.

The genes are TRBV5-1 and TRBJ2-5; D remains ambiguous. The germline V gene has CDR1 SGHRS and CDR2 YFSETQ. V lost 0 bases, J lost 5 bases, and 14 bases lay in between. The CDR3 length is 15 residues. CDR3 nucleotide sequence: TGCGCCAGCAGCTTGGGGCCCACCATGGAGGAGACCCAGTACTTC. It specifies CASSLGPTMEETQYF.

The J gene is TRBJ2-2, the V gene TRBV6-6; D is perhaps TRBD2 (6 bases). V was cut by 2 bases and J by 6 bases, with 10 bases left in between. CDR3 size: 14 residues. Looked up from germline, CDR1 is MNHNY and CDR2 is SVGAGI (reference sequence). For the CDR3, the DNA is TGTGCCAGCAGTTACCCTGGGGAGGCCGGGGAGCTGTTTTTT. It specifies CASSYPGEAGELFF.

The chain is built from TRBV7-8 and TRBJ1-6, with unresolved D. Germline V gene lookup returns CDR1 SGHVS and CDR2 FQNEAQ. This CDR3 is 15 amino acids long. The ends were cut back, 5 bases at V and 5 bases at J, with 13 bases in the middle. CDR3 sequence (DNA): TGTGCCAGCAGCCCTCGCCGTGACAATAATTCACCCCTCCACTTT. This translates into CASSPRRDNNSPLHF. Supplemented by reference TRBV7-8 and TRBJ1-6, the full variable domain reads GAGVSQSPRYKVAKRGQDVALRCDPISGHVSLFWYQQALGQGPEFLTYFQNEAQLDKSGLPSDRFFAERPEGSVSTLKIQRTQQEDSAVYLCASSPRRDNNSPLHFGNGTRLTVT.

CDR3 residues: CASTQVGNQPQHF. CDR3 nucleotides: TGTGCCAGCACACAGGTCGGCAATCAGCCCCAGCATTTT. J is TRBJ1-5 and V is TRBV2; D might be TRBD1 (5 bases). CDR1 and CDR2 (germline): SNHLY, FYNNEI. Between the trimmed V and J ends, which lost 7 bases and 2 bases, there was a span of 9 bases. This CDR3 is 13 amino acids long.

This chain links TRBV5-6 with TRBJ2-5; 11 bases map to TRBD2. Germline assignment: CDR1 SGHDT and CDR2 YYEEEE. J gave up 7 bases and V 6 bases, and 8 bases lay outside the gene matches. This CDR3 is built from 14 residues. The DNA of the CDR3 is TGTGCCAGCAACGTCGGAACTAGCGGGGGGACCCAGTACTTC. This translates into CASNVGTSGGTQYF.

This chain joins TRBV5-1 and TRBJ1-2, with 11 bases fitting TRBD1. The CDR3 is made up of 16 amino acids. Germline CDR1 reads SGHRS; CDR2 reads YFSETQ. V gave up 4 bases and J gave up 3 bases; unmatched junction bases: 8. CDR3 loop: CASSAPGQGGDYGYTF. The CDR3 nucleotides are TGCGCCAGCAGCGCCCCGGGACAGGGGGGAGACTATGGCTACACCTTC.

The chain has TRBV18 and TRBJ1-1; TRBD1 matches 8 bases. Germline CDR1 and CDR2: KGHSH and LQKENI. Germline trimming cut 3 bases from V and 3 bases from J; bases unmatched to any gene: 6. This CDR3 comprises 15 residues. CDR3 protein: CASSPGTGGDTEAFF. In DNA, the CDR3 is TGTGCCAGCTCACCCGGGACAGGAGGGGACACTGAAGCTTTCTTT.

CDR3 bases: TGCGCCAGCAGCGCCCCTCCGGGGGAGACCCAGTACTTC. As protein: CASSAPPGETQYF. The chain uses TRBV5-1 and TRBJ2-5, with a possible D match to TRBD2 (5 bases). The CDR3 is 13 amino acids. Looked up from germline, CDR1 is SGHRS and CDR2 is YFSETQ. With 4 bases removed from V and 5 bases from J, the gap between germline ends came to 12 bases.

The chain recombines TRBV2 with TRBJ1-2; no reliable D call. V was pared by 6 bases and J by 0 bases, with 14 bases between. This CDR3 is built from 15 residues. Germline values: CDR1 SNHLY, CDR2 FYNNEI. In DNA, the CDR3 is TGTGCCAGCAGGACGGTGAGCGTAGCTAACTATGGCTACACCTTC. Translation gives CASRTVSVANYGYTF.

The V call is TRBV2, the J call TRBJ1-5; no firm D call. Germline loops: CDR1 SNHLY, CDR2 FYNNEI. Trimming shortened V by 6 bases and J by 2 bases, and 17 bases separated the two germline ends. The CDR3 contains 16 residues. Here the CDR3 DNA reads TGTGCCAGCAGCTCCGGAGGCCCCTGGGGCAATCAGCCCCAGCATTTT. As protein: CASSSGGPWGNQPQHF.

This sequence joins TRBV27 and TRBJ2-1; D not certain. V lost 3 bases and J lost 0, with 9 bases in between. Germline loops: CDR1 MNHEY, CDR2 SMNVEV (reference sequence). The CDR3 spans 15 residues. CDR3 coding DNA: TGTGCCAGCAGTTTCTCCGCGAGCTCCTACAATGAGCAGTTCTTC. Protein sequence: CASSFSASSYNEQFF.